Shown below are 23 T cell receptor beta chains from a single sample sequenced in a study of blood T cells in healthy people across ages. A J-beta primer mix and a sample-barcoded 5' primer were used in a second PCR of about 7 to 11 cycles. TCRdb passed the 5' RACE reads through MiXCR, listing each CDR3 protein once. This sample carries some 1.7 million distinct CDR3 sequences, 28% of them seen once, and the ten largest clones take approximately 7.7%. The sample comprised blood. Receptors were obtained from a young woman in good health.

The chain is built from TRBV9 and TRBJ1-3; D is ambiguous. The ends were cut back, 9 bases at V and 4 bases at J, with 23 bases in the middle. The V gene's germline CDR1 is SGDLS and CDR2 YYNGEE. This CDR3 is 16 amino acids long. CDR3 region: CAISPWETGSGNTIYF. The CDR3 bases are TGTGCCATCTCCCCGTGGGAGACGGGCTCCGGAAACACCATATATTTT.

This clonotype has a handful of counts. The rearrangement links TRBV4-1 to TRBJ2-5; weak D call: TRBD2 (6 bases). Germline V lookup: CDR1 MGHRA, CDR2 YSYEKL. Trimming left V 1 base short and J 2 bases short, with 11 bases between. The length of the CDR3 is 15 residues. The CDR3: CASSQAGVLQETQYF. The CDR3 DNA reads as TGCGCCAGCAGCCAAGCGGGGGTCCTTCAAGAGACCCAGTACTTC.

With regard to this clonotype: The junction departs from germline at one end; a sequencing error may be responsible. The CDR3 sequence: CASRPTSGGPAYNGQFF. DNA of the CDR3: TGTGCCAGCAGACCGACTAGCGGGGGCCCTGCCTACAATGGGCAGTTCTTC. J is TRBJ2-1 and V is TRBV9; 12 bases agree with TRBD2. The CDR3 runs 17 residues. Per the germline V gene, CDR1 is SGDLS and CDR2 is YYNGEE.

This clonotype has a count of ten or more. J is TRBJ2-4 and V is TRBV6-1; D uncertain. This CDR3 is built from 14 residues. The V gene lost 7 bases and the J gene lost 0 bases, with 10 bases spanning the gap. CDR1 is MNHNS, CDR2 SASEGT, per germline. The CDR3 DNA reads TGTGCCAGCACTCTGACGAGAGCCAAAAACATTCAGTACTTC. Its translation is CASTLTRAKNIQYF.

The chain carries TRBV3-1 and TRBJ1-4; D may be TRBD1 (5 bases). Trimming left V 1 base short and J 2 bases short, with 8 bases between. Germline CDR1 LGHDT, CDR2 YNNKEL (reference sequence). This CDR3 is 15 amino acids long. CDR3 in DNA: TGTGCCAGCAGCCAAGTTCAGGGCACTAATGAAAAACTGTTTTTT. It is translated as CASSQVQGTNEKLFF.

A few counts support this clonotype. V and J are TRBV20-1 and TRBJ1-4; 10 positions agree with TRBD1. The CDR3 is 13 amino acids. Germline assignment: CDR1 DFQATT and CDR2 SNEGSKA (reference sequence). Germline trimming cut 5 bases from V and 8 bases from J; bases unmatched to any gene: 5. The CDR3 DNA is TGCAGTGCTTTTGGACAGGGGGAAGAAAAACTGTTTTTT. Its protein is CSAFGQGEEKLFF.

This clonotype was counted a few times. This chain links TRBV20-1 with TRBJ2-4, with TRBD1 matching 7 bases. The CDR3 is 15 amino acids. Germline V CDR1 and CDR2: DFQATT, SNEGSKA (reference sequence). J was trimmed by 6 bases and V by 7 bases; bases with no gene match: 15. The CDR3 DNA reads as TGCAGTGTTAGGGGACGTAGGGGGCTGGTAAACATTCAGTACTTC. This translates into CSVRGRRGLVNIQYF.

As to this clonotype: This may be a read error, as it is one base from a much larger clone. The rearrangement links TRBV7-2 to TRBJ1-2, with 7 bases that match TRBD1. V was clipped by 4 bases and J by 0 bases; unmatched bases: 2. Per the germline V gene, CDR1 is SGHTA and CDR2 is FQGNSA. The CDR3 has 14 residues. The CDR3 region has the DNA TGTGCCAGCAGCTGCGGACAGGCTAACTATGGCTACACCTTC. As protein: CASSCGQANYGYTF. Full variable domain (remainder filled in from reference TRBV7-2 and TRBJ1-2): GAGVSQSPSNKVTEKGKDVELRCDPISGHTALYWYRQSLGQGLEFLIYFQGNSAPDKSGLPSDRFSAERTGGSVSTLTIQRTQQEDSAVYLCASSCGQANYGYTFGSGTRLTVV.

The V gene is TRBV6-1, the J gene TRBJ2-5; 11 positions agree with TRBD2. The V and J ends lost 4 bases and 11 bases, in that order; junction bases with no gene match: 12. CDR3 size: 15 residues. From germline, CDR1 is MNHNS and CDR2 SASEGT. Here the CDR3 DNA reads TGTGCCAGCAGTGCAGAGGGACTAGCGGCGGGAGAGCAGTACTTC. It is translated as CASSAEGLAAGEQYF.

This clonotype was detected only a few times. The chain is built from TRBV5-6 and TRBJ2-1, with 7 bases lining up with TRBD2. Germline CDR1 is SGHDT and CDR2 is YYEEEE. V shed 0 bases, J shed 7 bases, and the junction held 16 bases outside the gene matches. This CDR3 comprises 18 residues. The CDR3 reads CASSLGGLADLKGNEQFF. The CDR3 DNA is TGTGCCAGCAGCTTGGGAGGGCTAGCGGATCTTAAGGGTAATGAGCAGTTCTTC.

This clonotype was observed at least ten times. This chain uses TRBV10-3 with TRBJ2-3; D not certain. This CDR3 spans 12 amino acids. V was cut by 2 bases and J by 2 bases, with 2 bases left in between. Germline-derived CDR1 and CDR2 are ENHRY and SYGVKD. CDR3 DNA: TGTGCCATCAGTGAGACCACAGATACGCAGTATTTT. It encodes CAISETTDTQYF.

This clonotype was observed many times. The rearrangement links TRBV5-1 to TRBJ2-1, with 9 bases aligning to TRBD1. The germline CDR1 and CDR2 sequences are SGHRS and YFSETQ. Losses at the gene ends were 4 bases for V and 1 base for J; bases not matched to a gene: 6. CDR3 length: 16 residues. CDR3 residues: CASSRQQGASYNEQFF. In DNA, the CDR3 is TGCGCCAGCAGCCGGCAACAGGGGGCTTCCTACAATGAGCAGTTCTTC.

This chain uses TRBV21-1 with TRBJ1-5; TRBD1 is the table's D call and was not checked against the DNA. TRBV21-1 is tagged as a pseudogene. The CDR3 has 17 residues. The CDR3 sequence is CASSKVGGQGHNQPQHF. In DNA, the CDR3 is TGTGCCAGCAGCAAAGTGGGGGGACAGGGGCACAATCAGCCCCAGCATTTT.

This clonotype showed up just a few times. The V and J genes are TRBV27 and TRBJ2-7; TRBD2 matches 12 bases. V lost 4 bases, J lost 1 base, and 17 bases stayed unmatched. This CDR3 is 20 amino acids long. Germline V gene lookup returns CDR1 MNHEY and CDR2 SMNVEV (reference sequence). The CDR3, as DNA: TGTGCCAGCAGTTCTCGCGGGCCACGACGGACTAGCGGGGCTTCCTACGAGCAGTACTTC. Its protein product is CASSSRGPRRTSGASYEQYF.

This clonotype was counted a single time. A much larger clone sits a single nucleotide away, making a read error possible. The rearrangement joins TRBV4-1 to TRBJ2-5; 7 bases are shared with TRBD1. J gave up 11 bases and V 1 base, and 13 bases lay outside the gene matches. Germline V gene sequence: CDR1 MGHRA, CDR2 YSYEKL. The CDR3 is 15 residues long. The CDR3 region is CASSQVIGGYNEQYF. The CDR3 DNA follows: TGCGCCAGCAGCCAAGTTATAGGGGGCTACAATGAGCAGTACTTC.

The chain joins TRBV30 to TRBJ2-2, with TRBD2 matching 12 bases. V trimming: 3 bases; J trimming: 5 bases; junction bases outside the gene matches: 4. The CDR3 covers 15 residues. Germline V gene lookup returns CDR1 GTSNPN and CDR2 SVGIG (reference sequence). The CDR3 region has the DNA TGTGCCTGGAGCAGACTAGCGGGAGATACCGGGGAGCTGTTTTTT. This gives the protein CAWSRLAGDTGELFF.

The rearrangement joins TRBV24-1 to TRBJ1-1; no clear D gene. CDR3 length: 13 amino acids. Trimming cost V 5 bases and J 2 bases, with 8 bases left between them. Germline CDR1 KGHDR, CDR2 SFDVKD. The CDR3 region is CATSALGNTEAFF. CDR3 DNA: TGTGCCACCAGTGCCCTGGGAAACACTGAAGCTTTCTTT.

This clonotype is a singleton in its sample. The CDR3 region is CASSQGPGLGETQYF. For the CDR3, the DNA is TGTGCCAGCAGCCAAGGGCCGGGACTAGGAGAGACCCAGTACTTC. The chain carries TRBV3-1 and TRBJ2-5; 8 nucleotides line up with TRBD2. This CDR3 contains 15 residues. The V gene end was trimmed by 1 base and the J gene end by 4 bases; junction bases not matched to a gene: 5. Per the germline V gene, CDR1 is LGHDT and CDR2 is YNNKEL (reference sequence).

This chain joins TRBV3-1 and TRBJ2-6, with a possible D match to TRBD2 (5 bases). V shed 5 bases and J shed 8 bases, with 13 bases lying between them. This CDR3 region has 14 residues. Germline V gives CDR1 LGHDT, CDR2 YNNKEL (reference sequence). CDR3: CASSGLPGTNVLTF. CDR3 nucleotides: TGTGCCAGCAGCGGTTTACCGGGGACCAACGTCCTGACTTTC. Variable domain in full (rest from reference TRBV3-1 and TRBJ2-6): DTAVSQTPKYLVTQMGNDKSIKCEQNLGHDTMYWYKQDSKKFLKIMFSYNNKELIINETVPNRFSPKSPDKAHLNLHINSLELGDSAVYFCASSGLPGTNVLTFGAGSRLTVL.

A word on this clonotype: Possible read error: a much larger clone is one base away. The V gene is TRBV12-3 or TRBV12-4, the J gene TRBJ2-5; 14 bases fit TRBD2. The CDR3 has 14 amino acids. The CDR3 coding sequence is TGTGCCAGCAGGTTGGGACTAGCGGGAGAGATCCAGTACTTC. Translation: CASRLGLAGEIQYF.

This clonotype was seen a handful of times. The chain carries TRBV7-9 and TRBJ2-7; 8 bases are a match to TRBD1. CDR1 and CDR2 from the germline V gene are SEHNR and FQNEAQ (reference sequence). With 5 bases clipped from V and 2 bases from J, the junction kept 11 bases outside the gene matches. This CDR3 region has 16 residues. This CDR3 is CASSTADRVITYEQYF. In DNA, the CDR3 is TGTGCCAGCAGCACTGCGGACAGGGTTATAACCTACGAGCAGTACTTC.

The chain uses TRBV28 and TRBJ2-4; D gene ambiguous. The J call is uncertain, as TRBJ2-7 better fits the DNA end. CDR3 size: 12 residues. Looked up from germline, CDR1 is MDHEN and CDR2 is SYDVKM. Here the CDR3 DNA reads TGTGCCAGCAGTTTAAAGAAGGACGAGCAGTACTTC. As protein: CASSLKKDEQYF.

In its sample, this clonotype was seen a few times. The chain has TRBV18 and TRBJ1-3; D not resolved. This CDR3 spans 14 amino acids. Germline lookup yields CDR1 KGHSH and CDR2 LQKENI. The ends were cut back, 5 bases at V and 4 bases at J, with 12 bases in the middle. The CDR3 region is CASSTGIAGNTIYF. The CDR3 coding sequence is TGTGCCAGCTCAACGGGGATAGCCGGAAACACCATATATTTT.